The sequence of this T cell receptor beta chain was determined in a study of Ad26.COV2.S vaccination and SARS-CoV-2 variants. Background on the study: The donor participated in the COV1001 trial, in its Ad26.COV2.S arm. Study-wide results and limits: Vaccine and placebo recipients had similar non-spike TCR breadth. Placebo recipients trailed vaccine recipients in spike-specific TCR breadth.

About this clone itself: Its specificity is not known.

Treatment denoted: some 19 received Ad26.COV2.S at low or high dose, single or two shots; about 5 received placebo; per-sample allocation not given. Specimen acquisition occurred on day 63 following the initial vaccine or placebo injection. Boston hosted the donor, who was an adult aged 18-55 years. This table comes from immunoSEQ multiplex PCR, and its TCRdb copy is limited to in-frame clones, with some not included. This table has about 320,000 clones, about 86% appearing once. The sample here was peripheral blood, taken in a trial of Ad26.COV2.S vaccine versus placebo. This sequence originates from a person between 18 and 65 years old who received the Ad26.COV2.S COVID-19 vaccine or a placebo.

The CDR3: CASSLGRQTGTNSPLHF. CDR3 sequence (DNA): TGTGCCAGCAGCTTAGGCCGACAGACAGGGACTAATTCACCCCTCCACTTT. This chain connects TRBV7-2 to TRBJ1-6; 7 bases line up with TRBD1. This CDR3 spans 17 amino acids. Trimming removed 1 base from V and 6 bases from J; junction bases left unmatched: 9. Germline V gene data show CDR1 as SGHTA and CDR2 as FQGNSA. Full variable domain (remainder filled in from reference TRBV7-2 and TRBJ1-6): GAGVSQSPSNKVTEKGKDVELRCDPISGHTALYWYRQSLGQGLEFLIYFQGNSAPDKSGLPSDRFSAERTGGSVSTLTIQRTQQEDSAVYLCASSLGRQTGTNSPLHFGNGTRLTVT.